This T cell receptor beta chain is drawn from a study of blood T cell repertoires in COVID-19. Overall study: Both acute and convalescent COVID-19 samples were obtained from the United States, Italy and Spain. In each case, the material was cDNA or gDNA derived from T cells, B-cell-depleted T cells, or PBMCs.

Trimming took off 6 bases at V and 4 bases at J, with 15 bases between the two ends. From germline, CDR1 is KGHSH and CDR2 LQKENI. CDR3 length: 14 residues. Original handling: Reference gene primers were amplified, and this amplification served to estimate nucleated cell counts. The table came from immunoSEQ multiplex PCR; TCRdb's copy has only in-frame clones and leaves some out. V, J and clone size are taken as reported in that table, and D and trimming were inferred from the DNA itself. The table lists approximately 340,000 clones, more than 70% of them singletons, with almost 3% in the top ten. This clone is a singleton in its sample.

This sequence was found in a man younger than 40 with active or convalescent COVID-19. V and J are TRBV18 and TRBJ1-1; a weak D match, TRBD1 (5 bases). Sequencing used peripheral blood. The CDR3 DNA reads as TGTGCCAGCTCCCCAGGGCCGGGGGGCACTGAAGCTTTCTTT. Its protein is CASSPGPGGTEAFF.